Presented here are 16 T cell receptor beta chains from one specimen sequenced in a study of shared clonotypes between healthy human individuals. Using immunoSEQ multiplex PCR, the repertoire was profiled, and TCRdb retains in-frame clones only, with some absent. Found here are 2 million to 2.5 million clones, approximately 94% of them singletons; the top ten hold roughly 0.13%. The sample comprised naive CD4+ T cells sorted from blood. This sample's subset: CD45RA+ positively selected. Source of these receptors: a young man in good health.

The rearrangement joins TRBV6-1 to TRBJ2-7; D is tentatively TRBD1 or TRBD2 (6 bases each). There are 17 residues in the CDR3. Looked up from germline, CDR1 is MNHNS and CDR2 is SASEGT. Trimming cost V 2 bases and J 8 bases, with 25 bases left between them. The CDR3 here is CASSESFHGGWGFQQYF. The DNA for the CDR3 is TGTGCCAGCAGTGAAAGCTTCCACGGGGGCTGGGGGTTCCAGCAGTACTTC.

About this clone itself: This specimen includes other DNA sequences encoding the same CDR3. This chain connects TRBV5-4 to TRBJ1-4; no reliable D call. The V and J ends lost 2 bases and 8 bases respectively, with 4 bases between them. Per germline, CDR1 SGHNT and CDR2 YYREEE (reference sequence). The CDR3 spans 11 residues. The CDR3, as DNA: TGTGCCAGCAGCTTCGGCGAAAAACTGTTTTTT. It translates to CASSFGEKLFF.

This rearrangement joins TRBV9 to TRBJ1-5, with D possibly matching TRBD1 (6 bases). The CDR3 runs 13 residues. The V and J ends lost 4 bases and 7 bases respectively, with 12 bases between them. Germline V lookup: CDR1 SGDLS, CDR2 YYNGEE. CDR3 coding DNA: TGTGCCAGCAGCCCAGGGGTTTTCCAGCCCCAGCATTTT. Translating gives CASSPGVFQPQHF.

A word on this clone: The same CDR3 can be traced to other DNA sequences in this sample. This chain uses TRBV19 with TRBJ1-5; D perhaps matches TRBD1 (5 bases). V was shortened by 5 bases and J by 3 bases, with 11 bases between the two germline ends. The CDR3 consists of 14 residues. Germline CDR1 LNHDA, CDR2 SQIVND (reference sequence). The CDR3, as DNA: TGTGCCAGTAGTGTCACAGGTGACAATCAGCCCCAGCATTTT. This translates into CASSVTGDNQPQHF.

This chain joins TRBV30 and TRBJ1-5; 7 nucleotides align to TRBD1. V trimming: 3 bases; J trimming: 4 bases; junction bases outside the gene matches: 9. This CDR3 region has 15 residues. Germline CDR1 and CDR2: GTSNPN and SVGIG (reference sequence). The CDR3: CAWSLTTGRNQPQHF. CDR3 coding DNA: TGTGCCTGGAGCTTGACGACAGGGAGAAATCAGCCCCAGCATTTT.

The CDR3 bases are TGTGCCAGCAGGCCTACCGGTAGCTATGGCTACACCTTC. Translation gives CASRPTGSYGYTF. The chain has TRBV6-1 and TRBJ1-2; D remains unclear. Trimming took 6 bases from V and 4 from J, leaving 12 bases between them. The CDR3 length is 13 residues. CDR1 and CDR2 from the germline V gene are MNHNS and SASEGT.

The V gene is TRBV9, the J gene TRBJ2-1; 10 bases fit TRBD2. V lost 5 bases and J lost 9; bases outside the gene matches: 14. Germline V gives CDR1 SGDLS, CDR2 YYNGEE. The CDR3 runs to 16 residues. CDR3: CASSAPLAGASFEQFF. CDR3 DNA: TGTGCCAGCAGTGCTCCTCTAGCGGGGGCATCCTTTGAGCAGTTCTTC.

The rearrangement joins TRBV7-2 to TRBJ2-1; D is perhaps TRBD1 or TRBD2 (5 bases each). V dropped 5 bases and J dropped 4 bases, with 15 bases sitting between them. The CDR3 sequence is 15 residues long. The germline V gene has CDR1 SGHTA and CDR2 FQGNSA. CDR3 region: CASSNSGTPYNEQFF. CDR3 DNA: TGTGCCAGCAGCAACTCGGGGACCCCGTACAATGAGCAGTTCTTC.

This chain uses TRBV5-1 with TRBJ2-2; 8 nucleotides align to TRBD1. This CDR3 spans 15 amino acids. V shed 1 base, J shed 5 bases, and the junction held 4 bases outside the gene matches. The V gene's germline CDR1 is SGHRS and CDR2 YFSETQ. This CDR3 is CASSLQGAETGELFF. CDR3 DNA: TGCGCCAGCAGCTTGCAGGGGGCTGAGACCGGGGAGCTGTTTTTT.

This clone occurred once. The chain joins TRBV6-5 to TRBJ2-7; D is possibly TRBD2 (5 bases). Trimming left V 5 bases short and J 4 bases short, with 15 bases between. Germline values: CDR1 MNHEY, CDR2 SVGAGI. This CDR3 has 14 residues. This chain's CDR3 is CASSPRTGIYEQYF. The DNA for the CDR3 is TGTGCCAGCAGTCCCCGGACGGGAATATACGAGCAGTACTTC.

This clone was recorded a few times. The V gene is TRBV19, the J gene TRBJ1-2; weak D call: TRBD1 (5 bases). Trimming stripped 3 bases from V and 0 bases from J, with 8 bases between. The germline CDR1 and CDR2 sequences are LNHDA and SQIVND (reference sequence). The CDR3 loop spans 14 amino acids. The CDR3, as DNA: TGTGCCAGTAGTATGCAGGGAGCTAACTATGGCTACACCTTC. It translates to CASSMQGANYGYTF.

The chain joins TRBV2 to TRBJ1-2; 7 bases agree with TRBD1. Germline trimming cut 4 bases from V and 5 bases from J; bases unmatched to any gene: 7. The CDR3 is 14 amino acids. Germline CDR1 and CDR2: SNHLY and FYNNEI. The CDR3 sequence is CASSGKGARYGYTF. In DNA form, the CDR3 reads TGTGCCAGCAGTGGAAAGGGGGCTCGGTATGGCTACACCTTC.

This chain uses TRBV4-1 with TRBJ2-7; D might be TRBD1 (6 bases). This CDR3 contains 16 residues. Trimming left V 0 bases short and J 2 bases short, with 14 bases between. Germline CDR1 reads MGHRA; CDR2 reads YSYEKL. The CDR3 bases are TGCGCCAGCAGCCAAGACCCCGGACAGATGGCCTACGAGCAGTACTTC. Protein product: CASSQDPGQMAYEQYF.

As concerns this clone: Other DNA sequences in the same sample also yield this CDR3. J is TRBJ2-5 and V is TRBV7-3, with TRBD2 as a possible D gene (6 bases). V gave up 3 bases and J gave up 5 bases, with 10 bases separating them. Germline values: CDR1 SGHTA, CDR2 FQGTGA. The CDR3 runs to 13 residues. The CDR3 loop reads CASSLAGLETQYF. The CDR3 coding sequence is TGTGCCAGCAGCTTGGCGGGGCTGGAGACCCAGTACTTC.

In this sample, this clone turned up once. The rearrangement uses TRBV10-3 and TRBJ2-1, with 12 bases that match TRBD2. The V segment lost 2 bases and the J segment 4 bases; nucleotides outside the gene matches: 12. CDR3 length equals 19 residues. CDR1 is ENHRY and CDR2 is SYGVKD in the germline V gene. CDR3 in DNA: TGTGCCATCAGTGAGAGGCTAGCGGGGGGGCCTTCTGATTACAATGAGCAGTTCTTC. Translation gives CAISERLAGGPSDYNEQFF.

The chain couples TRBV6-7 to TRBJ1-5; the D gene is possibly TRBD1 (6 bases). TRBV6-7 is reported as an ORF; its role is uncertain. The CDR3 has 13 amino acids. V shed 8 bases and J shed 1 base, with 9 bases lying between them. The CDR3 region has the DNA TGTGCCAGCCTTGGACAGAGCAATCAGCCCCAGCATTTT. Amino acids: CASLGQSNQPQHF.